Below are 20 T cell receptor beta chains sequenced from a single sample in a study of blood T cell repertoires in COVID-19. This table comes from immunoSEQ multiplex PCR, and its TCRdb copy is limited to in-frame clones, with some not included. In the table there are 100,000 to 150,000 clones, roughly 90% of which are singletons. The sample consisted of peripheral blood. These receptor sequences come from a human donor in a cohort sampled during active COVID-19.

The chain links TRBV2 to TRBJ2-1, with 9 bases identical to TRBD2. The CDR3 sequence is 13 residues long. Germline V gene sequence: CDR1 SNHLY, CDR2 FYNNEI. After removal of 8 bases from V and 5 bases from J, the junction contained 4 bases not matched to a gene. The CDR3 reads CASDIAGDNEQFF. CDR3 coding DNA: TGTGCCAGCGATATAGCGGGAGACAATGAGCAGTTCTTC.

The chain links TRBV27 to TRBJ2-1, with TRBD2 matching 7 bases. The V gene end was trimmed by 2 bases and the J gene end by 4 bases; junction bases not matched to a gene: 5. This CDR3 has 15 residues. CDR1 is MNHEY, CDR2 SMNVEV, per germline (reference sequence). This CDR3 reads CASSLRLAEYNEQFF. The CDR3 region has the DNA TGTGCCAGCAGTTTAAGGCTAGCGGAGTACAATGAGCAGTTCTTC.

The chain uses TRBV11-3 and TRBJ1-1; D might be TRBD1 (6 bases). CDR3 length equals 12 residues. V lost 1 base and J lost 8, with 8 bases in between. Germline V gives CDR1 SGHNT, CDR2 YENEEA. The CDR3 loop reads CASSLAGQEAFF. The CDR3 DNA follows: TGTGCCAGCAGCTTAGCGGGACAAGAAGCTTTCTTT.

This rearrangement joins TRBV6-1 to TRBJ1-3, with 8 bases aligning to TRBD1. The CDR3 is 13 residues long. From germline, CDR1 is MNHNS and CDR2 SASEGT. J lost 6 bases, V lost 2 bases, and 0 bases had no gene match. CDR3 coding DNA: TGTGCCAGCAGTGAACAGGGGGCAAACACCATATATTTT. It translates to CASSEQGANTIYF.

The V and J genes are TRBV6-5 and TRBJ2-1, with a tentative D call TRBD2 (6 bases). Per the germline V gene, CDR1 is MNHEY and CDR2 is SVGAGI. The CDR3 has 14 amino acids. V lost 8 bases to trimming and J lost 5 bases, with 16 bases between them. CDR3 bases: TGTGCCAGCTTAACCGGACTAATAAACAATGAGCAGTTCTTC. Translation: CASLTGLINNEQFF.

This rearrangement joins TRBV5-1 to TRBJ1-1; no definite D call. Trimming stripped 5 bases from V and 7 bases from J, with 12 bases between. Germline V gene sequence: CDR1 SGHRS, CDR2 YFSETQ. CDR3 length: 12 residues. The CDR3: CASREPGLEAFF. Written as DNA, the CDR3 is TGCGCCAGCAGAGAACCGGGTCTTGAAGCTTTCTTT.

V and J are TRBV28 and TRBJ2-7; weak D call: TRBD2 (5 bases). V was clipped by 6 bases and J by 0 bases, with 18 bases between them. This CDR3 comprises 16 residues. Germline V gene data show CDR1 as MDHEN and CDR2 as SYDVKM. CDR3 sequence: CASSSGGDGPSYEQYF. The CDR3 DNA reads TGTGCCAGCAGCTCCGGAGGTGACGGACCCTCCTACGAGCAGTACTTC. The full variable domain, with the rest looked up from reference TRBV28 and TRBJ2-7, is DVKVTQSSRYLVKRTGEKVFLECVQDMDHENMFWYRQDPGLGLRLIYFSYDVKMKEKGDIPEGYSVSREKKERFSLILESASTNQTSMYLCASSSGGDGPSYEQYFGPGTRLTVT.

The CDR3 region has the DNA TGTGCCAGTAGTGGACAGGCGGTGGGGACTGAAGCTTTCTTT. Residues: CASSGQAVGTEAFF. The chain is built from TRBV19 and TRBJ1-1, with TRBD1 matching 7 bases. The CDR3 is 14 residues long. With V trimmed by 5 bases and J by 5 bases, 8 bases remained unmatched. Germline CDR1 is LNHDA and CDR2 is SQIVND (reference sequence).

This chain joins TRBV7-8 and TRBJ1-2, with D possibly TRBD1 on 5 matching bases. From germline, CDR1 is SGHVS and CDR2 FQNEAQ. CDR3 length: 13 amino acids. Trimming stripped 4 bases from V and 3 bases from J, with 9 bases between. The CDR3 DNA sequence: TGTGCCAGCAGCTCCAGGGATCACTATGGCTACACCTTC. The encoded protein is CASSSRDHYGYTF.

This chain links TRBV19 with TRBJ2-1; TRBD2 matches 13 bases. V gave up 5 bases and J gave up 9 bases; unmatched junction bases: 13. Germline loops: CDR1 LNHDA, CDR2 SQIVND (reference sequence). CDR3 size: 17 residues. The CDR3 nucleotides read TGTGCCAGTAGTCCTCCCCCACTAGCGGGGGGGCCTGCTGAGCAGTTCTTC. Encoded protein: CASSPPPLAGGPAEQFF.

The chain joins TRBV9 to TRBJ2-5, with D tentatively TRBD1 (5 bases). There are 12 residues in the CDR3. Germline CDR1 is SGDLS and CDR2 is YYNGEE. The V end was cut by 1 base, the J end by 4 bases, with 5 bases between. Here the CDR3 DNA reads TGTGCCAGCAGCGTACAGGGAGAGACCCAGTACTTC. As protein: CASSVQGETQYF.

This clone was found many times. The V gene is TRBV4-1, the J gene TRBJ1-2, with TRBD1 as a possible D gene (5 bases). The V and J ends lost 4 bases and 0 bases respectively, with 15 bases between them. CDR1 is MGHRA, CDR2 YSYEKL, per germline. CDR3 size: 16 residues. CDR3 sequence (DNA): TGCGCCAGCAGCCTAGGACAAGGAGAAACTAACTATGGCTACACCTTC. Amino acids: CASSLGQGETNYGYTF.

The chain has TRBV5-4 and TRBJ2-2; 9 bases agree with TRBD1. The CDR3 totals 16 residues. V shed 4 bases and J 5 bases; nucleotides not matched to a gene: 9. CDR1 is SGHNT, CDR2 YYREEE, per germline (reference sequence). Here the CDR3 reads CASSPPGQGMTGELFF. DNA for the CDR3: TGTGCCAGCAGCCCGCCGGGACAGGGTATGACCGGGGAGCTGTTTTTT.

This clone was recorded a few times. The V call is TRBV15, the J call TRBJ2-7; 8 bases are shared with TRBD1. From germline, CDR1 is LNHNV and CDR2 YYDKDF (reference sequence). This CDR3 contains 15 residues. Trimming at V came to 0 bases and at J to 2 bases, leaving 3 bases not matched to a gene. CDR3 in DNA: TGTGCCACCAGCAGAGATGGACAGGGCACCTACGAGCAGTACTTC. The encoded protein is CATSRDGQGTYEQYF.

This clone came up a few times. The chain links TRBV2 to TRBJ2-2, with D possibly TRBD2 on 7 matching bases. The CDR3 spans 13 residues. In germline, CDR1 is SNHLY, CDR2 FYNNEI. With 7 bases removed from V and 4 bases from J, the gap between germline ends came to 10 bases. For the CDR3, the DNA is TGTGCCAGCAACAGGGAGGGCACCGGGGAGCTGTTTTTT. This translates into CASNREGTGELFF.

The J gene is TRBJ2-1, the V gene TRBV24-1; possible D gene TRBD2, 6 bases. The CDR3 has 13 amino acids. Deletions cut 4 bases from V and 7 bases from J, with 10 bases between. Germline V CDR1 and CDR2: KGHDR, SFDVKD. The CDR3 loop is CATSEGGRNEQFF. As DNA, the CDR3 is TGTGCCACCAGTGAAGGTGGGAGGAATGAGCAGTTCTTC.

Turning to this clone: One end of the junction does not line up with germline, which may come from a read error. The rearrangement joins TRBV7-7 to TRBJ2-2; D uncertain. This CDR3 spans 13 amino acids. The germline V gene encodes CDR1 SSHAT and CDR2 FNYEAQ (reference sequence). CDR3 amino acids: CASSLTFTGELFF. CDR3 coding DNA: TGTGCTAGCAGCCTGACTTTCACCGGGGAGCTGTTTTTT.

The CDR3 loop reads CASSWGTRKYNEQFF. The CDR3 DNA is TGTGCCAGCAGCTGGGGGACAAGGAAGTACAATGAGCAGTTCTTC. V and J are TRBV5-6 and TRBJ2-1; D is possibly TRBD1 (6 bases). Looked up from germline, CDR1 is SGHDT and CDR2 is YYEEEE. The CDR3 loop spans 15 amino acids. The germline V and J ends were trimmed by 3 bases and 4 bases, with 14 bases remaining between them.

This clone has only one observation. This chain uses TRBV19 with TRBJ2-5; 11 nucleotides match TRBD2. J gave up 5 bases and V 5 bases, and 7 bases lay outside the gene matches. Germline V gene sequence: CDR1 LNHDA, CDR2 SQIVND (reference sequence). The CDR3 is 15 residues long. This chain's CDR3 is CASSPGTSGGETQYF. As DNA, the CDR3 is TGTGCCAGTAGTCCCGGGACTAGCGGCGGCGAGACCCAGTACTTC.

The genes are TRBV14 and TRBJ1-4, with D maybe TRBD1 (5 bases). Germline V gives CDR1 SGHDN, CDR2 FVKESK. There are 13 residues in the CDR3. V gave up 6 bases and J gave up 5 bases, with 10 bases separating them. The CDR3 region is CASSRQLNEKLFF. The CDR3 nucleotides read TGTGCCAGCAGTCGACAGTTAAATGAAAAACTGTTTTTT.